Below are 30 T cell receptor beta chains sequenced from a single sample in a study of cytomegalovirus exposure and HLA in healthy donors. The table came from immunoSEQ multiplex PCR; TCRdb's copy has only in-frame clones and leaves some out. The table shows under 150,000 clones, with approximately 87% occurring only once. Sequenced sample: PBMCs. The receptors originated from a young woman in good health and CMV-seropositive.

J is TRBJ2-2 and V is TRBV7-6, with D possibly being TRBD2 (6 bases). Germline CDR1 reads SGHVS; CDR2 reads FNYEAQ. The CDR3 covers 14 residues. The V end lost 4 bases, the J end lost 4 bases, and 10 bases lay between the germline ends. The CDR3: CASSSGVRTGELFF. The CDR3 DNA reads TGTGCCAGCAGCTCGGGGGTTCGCACCGGGGAGCTGTTTTTT.

The chain has TRBV4-1 and TRBJ2-7; 7 positions agree with TRBD1. There are 15 residues in the CDR3. V shed 1 base and J 7 bases; nucleotides not matched to a gene: 10. Germline V gene lookup returns CDR1 MGHRA and CDR2 YSYEKL. CDR3 protein: CASSQAPGGQWEQYF. DNA of the CDR3: TGCGCCAGCAGCCAAGCCCCAGGGGGTCAGTGGGAGCAGTACTTC.

The genes are TRBV2 and TRBJ1-2; no definite D call. V was clipped by 6 bases and J by 3 bases, with 5 bases between them. Germline CDR1 reads SNHLY; CDR2 reads FYNNEI. This CDR3 spans 11 amino acids. CDR3 bases: TGTGCCAGCAGCCCAGACTATGGCTACACCTTC. Protein: CASSPDYGYTF.

The CDR3 bases are TGCGCCAGCAGCCCGAGGACAGGGAGCACAGATACGCAGTATTTT. The encoded protein is CASSPRTGSTDTQYF. The V call is TRBV5-1, the J call TRBJ2-3, with 8 bases matching TRBD1. V lost 4 bases to trimming and J lost 0 bases; unmatched junction nucleotides: 4. Per germline, CDR1 SGHRS and CDR2 YFSETQ. The CDR3 covers 15 residues.

This chain links TRBV6-1 with TRBJ2-3; 12 bases are a match to TRBD2. The CDR3 has 15 residues. V lost 7 bases and J lost 14; bases outside the gene matches: 16. Germline CDR1 reads MNHNS; CDR2 reads SASEGT. CDR3 in DNA: TGTGCCAGCAACCCTCGGACTAGCGGGGCCCCCACGGCGTATTTT. Translated, it gives CASNPRTSGAPTAYF.

V usage is TRBV5-1 and J usage is TRBJ1-5, with TRBD1 as a possible D gene (5 bases). V lost 0 bases to trimming and J lost 7 bases, with 11 bases between them. CDR1 SGHRS and CDR2 YFSETQ come from the germline V gene. This CDR3 contains 14 residues. This chain's CDR3 is CASSLDGPGQPQHF. CDR3 in DNA: TGCGCCAGCAGCTTGGACGGACCAGGGCAGCCCCAGCATTTT.

The V call is TRBV5-8, the J call TRBJ2-7; TRBD1 matches 10 bases. The CDR3 is 18 amino acids. Germline loops: CDR1 SGHTS, CDR2 YDEGEE. V trimming: 0 bases; J trimming: 7 bases; junction bases outside the gene matches: 16. The CDR3 DNA reads TGTGCCAGCAGCTTGGCCCTTTATTTTGGACAGGGGGGCCCGGAGCAGTACTTC. Residues: CASSLALYFGQGGPEQYF.

The chain employs TRBV27 and TRBJ1-1; 8 nucleotides match TRBD1. The junction had 11 bases not matched to a gene; V was cut back by 4 bases and J by 4 bases. Per the germline V gene, CDR1 is MNHEY and CDR2 is SMNVEV (reference sequence). The CDR3 has 16 residues. In nucleotides, the CDR3 is TGTGCCAGCAGTTCCTCGTCTCAGGGGGCGGGCACTGAAGCTTTCTTT. Protein: CASSSSSQGAGTEAFF.

This chain uses TRBV4-1 with TRBJ1-2; 9 positions match TRBD1. CDR1 and CDR2 (germline): MGHRA, YSYEKL. The CDR3 length is 15 residues. V trimming: 4 bases; J trimming: 4 bases; junction bases outside the gene matches: 7. CDR3: CASSRGTGLSYGYTF. The CDR3 nucleotides read TGCGCCAGCAGCCGAGGGACAGGGTTGAGCTATGGCTACACCTTC.

This chain connects TRBV11-1 to TRBJ1-2; D is uncertain. Trimming left V 6 bases short and J 4 bases short, with 18 bases between. This CDR3 spans 15 amino acids. CDR1 is SGHAT and CDR2 is FQDESV in the germline V gene (reference sequence). This CDR3 is CASRPAGGQIYGYTF. CDR3 nucleotide sequence: TGTGCCAGCAGACCCGCCGGCGGGCAGATCTATGGCTACACCTTC.

The chain couples TRBV29-1 to TRBJ2-1; 8 bases fit TRBD1. The CDR3 is 18 residues long. CDR1 and CDR2 from the germline V gene are SQVTM and ANQGSEA. Germline trimming cut 3 bases from V and 0 bases from J; bases unmatched to any gene: 13. CDR3 in DNA: TGCAGCGTTGACGACGACAGGGGAGGACCAATCTCCTACAATGAGCAGTTCTTC. Translated: CSVDDDRGGPISYNEQFF.

The chain links TRBV5-6 to TRBJ1-6, with no clear D. V was clipped by 4 bases and J by 6 bases, with 17 bases between them. This CDR3 region has 16 residues. Germline CDR1 is SGHDT and CDR2 is YYEEEE. DNA for the CDR3: TGTGCCAGCAGCGCCGGCCAGAGACTCAGTAATTCACCCCTCCACTTT. As protein: CASSAGQRLSNSPLHF.

This clone was seen once. The chain is built from TRBV18 and TRBJ1-2; 9 bases are shared with TRBD1. This CDR3 comprises 15 residues. Losses at the gene ends were 3 bases for V and 6 bases for J; bases not matched to a gene: 8. Germline V gene lookup returns CDR1 KGHSH and CDR2 LQKENI. CDR3 sequence: CASSPAGTGLDGYTF. CDR3 sequence (DNA): TGTGCCAGCTCACCCGCGGGGACAGGGCTCGATGGCTACACCTTC.

The rearrangement uses TRBV4-1 and TRBJ1-2, with 7 bases aligning to TRBD1. The CDR3 length is 14 residues. V lost 3 bases to trimming and J lost 13 bases; unmatched junction nucleotides: 14. CDR1 and CDR2 (germline): MGHRA, YSYEKL. The CDR3 sequence is CASSQGQHPKICTF. The CDR3 DNA follows: TGCGCCAGCAGCCAGGGACAGCACCCAAAGATTTGCACCTTC.

The rearrangement joins TRBV13 to TRBJ2-2, with a possible D match to TRBD1 (6 bases). The germline V and J ends were trimmed by 1 base and 7 bases, with 13 bases remaining between them. The CDR3 is made up of 15 amino acids. Germline CDR1 reads PRHDT; CDR2 reads FYEKMQ (reference sequence). The DNA of the CDR3 is TGTGCCAGCAGCTTAGTTGGGGGCGAAGTCGGGGAGCTGTTTTTT. Residues: CASSLVGGEVGELFF. Full variable domain (outside the CDR3, taken from reference TRBV13 and TRBJ2-2): AAGVIQSPRHLIKEKRETATLKCYPIPRHDTVYWYQQGPGQDPQFLISFYEKMQSDKGSIPDRFSAQQFSDYHSELNMSSLELGDSALYFCASSLVGGEVGELFFGEGSRLTVL.

In its sample, this clone was seen a few times. The chain carries TRBV10-3 and TRBJ1-2; the match to TRBD1 covers 8 bases. With 7 bases clipped from V and 4 bases from J, the junction kept 5 bases outside the gene matches. The CDR3 extends over 13 amino acids. In germline, CDR1 is ENHRY, CDR2 SYGVKD. The CDR3 sequence is CAITQGALYGYTF. The CDR3 nucleotides are TGTGCCATCACGCAGGGGGCTCTCTATGGCTACACCTTC.

J is TRBJ1-6 and V is TRBV5-1; D unresolved. CDR3 size: 15 residues. With 0 bases removed from V and 6 bases from J, the gap between germline ends came to 10 bases. Germline V gene lookup returns CDR1 SGHRS and CDR2 YFSETQ. The CDR3 DNA follows: TGCGCCAGCAGCTTGGCCGGGGAAGCTAATTCACCCCTCCACTTT. This sequence encodes CASSLAGEANSPLHF.

The chain recombines TRBV18 with TRBJ2-1; 8 bases are shared with TRBD2. The CDR3 consists of 17 residues. Germline lookup yields CDR1 KGHSH and CDR2 LQKENI. V was clipped by 0 bases and J by 5 bases; unmatched bases: 9. CDR3 protein: CASSPPRGASDHNEQFF. As DNA, the CDR3 is TGTGCCAGCTCACCACCGCGGGGGGCCAGCGACCACAATGAGCAGTTCTTC.

The rearrangement uses TRBV25-1 and TRBJ1-2; no firm D call. CDR1 is MGHDK, CDR2 SYGVNS, per germline. The CDR3 is 13 residues long. V dropped 4 bases and J dropped 4 bases, with 10 bases sitting between them. The CDR3 DNA sequence: TGTGCCAGCAGTGTAGAGGCCGCCTATGGCTACACCTTC. Translated: CASSVEAAYGYTF.

The chain uses TRBV7-3 and TRBJ2-1, with a tentative D call TRBD1 (7 bases). The length of the CDR3 is 13 residues. Trimming stripped 4 bases from V and 8 bases from J, with 12 bases between. Germline lookup yields CDR1 SGHTA and CDR2 FQGTGA. The CDR3 DNA sequence: TGTGCCAGCAGCTCTGACAGGGAGGATGAGCAGTTCTTC. As protein: CASSSDREDEQFF.

V is TRBV2 and J is TRBJ2-7, with 9 bases that match TRBD1. The CDR3 has 17 residues. The germline gives CDR1 SNHLY, CDR2 FYNNEI. J gave up 0 bases and V 6 bases, and 12 bases lay outside the gene matches. CDR3 DNA sequence: TGTGCCAGCAGGGCCCGGGACAGGGCTCCTAGCTCCTACGAGCAGTACTTC. Protein product: CASRARDRAPSSYEQYF.

The chain uses TRBV19 and TRBJ2-1; 7 bases align to TRBD2. V lost 5 bases and J lost 2; bases outside the gene matches: 3. The CDR3 has 14 amino acids. Germline CDR1 LNHDA, CDR2 SQIVND (reference sequence). CDR3 sequence: CASSQGLPYNEQFF. The CDR3 bases are TGTGCCAGTAGTCAGGGACTACCCTACAATGAGCAGTTCTTC. The variable domain in full, with the rest retrieved from reference TRBV19 and TRBJ2-1, is DGGITQSPKYLFRKEGQNVTLSCEQNLNHDAMYWYRQDPGQGLRLIYYSQIVNDFQKGDIAEGYSVSREKKESFPLTVTSAQKNPTAFYLCASSQGLPYNEQFFGPGTRLTVL.

The chain employs TRBV4-2 and TRBJ2-3; a possible D gene is TRBD1 (6 bases). CDR1 and CDR2 from the germline V gene are LGHNA and YNFKEQ. Trimming shortened V by 4 bases and J by 1 base, and 15 bases separated the two germline ends. This CDR3 region has 16 residues. The CDR3 bases are TGTGCCAGCAGCCCCCAAGCAGGGGTTGGCACAGATACGCAGTATTTT. Residues: CASSPQAGVGTDTQYF.

The V gene is TRBV11-3, the J gene TRBJ2-7; 7 nucleotides agree with TRBD1. There are 14 residues in the CDR3. The J segment lost 0 bases and the V segment lost 3 bases, leaving 2 bases of the junction unmatched. The germline CDR1 and CDR2 sequences are SGHNT and YENEEA. For the CDR3, the DNA is TGTGCCAGCAGCTTGACAGGGAGCTCCTACGAGCAGTACTTC. Its translation is CASSLTGSSYEQYF.

The CDR3, as DNA: TGTGCCAGCAGCTTAGCTACGGGGACAGGGATGAACACTGAAGCTTTCTTT. Translating it yields CASSLATGTGMNTEAFF. The chain recombines TRBV11-3 with TRBJ1-1; 9 bases map to TRBD1. With 1 base clipped from V and 0 bases from J, the junction kept 6 bases outside the gene matches. The CDR3 is made up of 17 amino acids. Germline V CDR1 and CDR2: SGHNT, YENEEA.

This chain joins TRBV9 and TRBJ2-7; D is unclear. Trimming removed 0 bases from V and 3 bases from J, with 10 bases in between. The CDR3 contains 14 residues. Germline V CDR1 and CDR2: SGDLS, YYNGEE. The CDR3 sequence: CASSVEARNYEQYF. The CDR3, as DNA: TGTGCCAGCAGCGTAGAGGCCAGGAACTACGAGCAGTACTTC. The full variable domain, with the rest looked up from reference TRBV9 and TRBJ2-7, is DSGVTQTPKHLITATGQRVTLRCSPRSGDLSVYWYQQSLDQGLQFLIQYYNGEERAKGNILERFSAQQFPDLHSELNLSSLELGDSALYFCASSVEARNYEQYFGPGTRLTVT.

This rearrangement joins TRBV6-1 to TRBJ2-7, with 8 bases matching TRBD2. The CDR3 is 11 residues long. Germline V CDR1 and CDR2: MNHNS, SASEGT. V was pared by 11 bases and J by 2 bases, with 2 bases of the junction left unmatched. The CDR3 reads CAATSAYEQYF. In DNA form, the CDR3 reads TGTGCCGCGACTAGCGCCTACGAGCAGTACTTC.

The chain uses TRBV10-3 and TRBJ2-3, with TRBD2 matching 8 bases. Looked up from germline, CDR1 is ENHRY and CDR2 is SYGVKD. Trimming took 2 bases from V and 0 from J; bases not matched to a gene: 4. The CDR3 is made up of 16 amino acids. The CDR3 reads CAISEGKRGSTDTQYF. In nucleotides, the CDR3 is TGTGCCATCAGTGAGGGAAAGCGGGGGAGCACAGATACGCAGTATTTT.

Only one count was recorded for this clone. The rearrangement uses TRBV28 and TRBJ1-5, with a possible D match to TRBD1 (6 bases). CDR3 length equals 15 residues. Germline-derived CDR1 and CDR2 are MDHEN and SYDVKM. Trimming removed 2 bases at V and 6 bases at J, with 14 bases between. In DNA form, the CDR3 reads TGTGCCAGCAGTTTACGATGGACAGAAATTCAGCCCCAGCATTTT. Translating gives CASSLRWTEIQPQHF.

This rearrangement joins TRBV7-3 to TRBJ1-1, with D unresolved. V was trimmed by 4 bases and J by 1 base, leaving 7 bases between them. The germline V gene encodes CDR1 SGHTA and CDR2 FQGTGA. CDR3 length equals 13 residues. CDR3 protein: CASSSPGNTEAFF. In DNA, the CDR3 is TGTGCCAGCAGCTCCCCGGGGAACACTGAAGCTTTCTTT.